This T cell receptor (beta chain) was captured in a study of T-cell reconstitution after alpha-beta-depleted transplantation in children. Per the germline V gene, CDR1 is MNHEY and CDR2 is SVGAGI. The CDR3 length is 16 residues. J gave up 4 bases and V 0 bases, and 6 bases lay outside the gene matches. Preparation of the TCRbeta library involved a method that used unique molecular identifiers. TCRdb processed the PCR reads anew with MiXCR; each CDR3 protein has one entry. The table has 500,000 to 600,000 distinct CDR3 sequences, 30% to 35% seen once. This clonotype was counted between two and nine times.

This material consisted of PBMCs from the stem cell graft donor, taken from the stem cell graft. The source is a human donor who donated a stem cell graft to a child with aplastic anemia. The chain links TRBV6-5 to TRBJ2-1; 7 bases match TRBD1. The DNA of the CDR3 is TGTGCCAGCAGTTACTCGAATCAGGGGGATTACAATGAGCAGTTCTTC. Protein sequence: CASSYSNQGDYNEQFF.